The 5 T cell receptor beta chains listed next were all sequenced from one sample in a study of regulatory T cells in long-lasting Graves disease. Building of the TCR beta libraries involved iRepertoire HTBI primers and Arm-PCR of CDR3 regions. TCRdb passed the multiplex PCR reads through MiXCR, listing each CDR3 protein once. The table lists roughly 360,000 distinct CDR3 sequences, roughly 10% of them singletons. The time point is: newly diagnosed GD, antithyroid drugs for less than 3 months. Isolated PBMC RNA provided the starting material for the TCR library. These data were likewise used in another study, on T cells in Graves' hyperthyroidism and ophthalmopathy.

Sequencing used peripheral blood mononuclear cells (PBMCs), obtained at new diagnosis, from a patient treated with antithyroid drugs. The receptors shown here come from a woman aged 18-35 years with Graves disease.

This clonotype appeared a single time. The CDR3 DNA reads as TGTGCCAGTAGAAACGGACATACCAGACCGAATCAGCCCCAGCATTTT. Translated, it gives CASRNGHTRPNQPQHF. The chain joins TRBV19 to TRBJ1-5; weak D call: TRBD1 (5 bases). CDR1 and CDR2 (germline): LNHDA, SQIVND (reference sequence). Trimming stripped 6 bases from V and 4 bases from J, with 19 bases between. The CDR3 runs to 16 residues.

This clonotype was detected ten times or more. The CDR3: CSANEAFF. The CDR3 DNA follows: TGCAGTGCTAATGAAGCTTTCTTT. The chain uses TRBV20-1 and TRBJ1-1; D gene ambiguous. Looked up from germline, CDR1 is DFQATT and CDR2 is SNEGSKA (reference sequence). This CDR3 has 8 amino acids. Trimming shortened V by 4 bases and J by 7 bases, and 1 base separated the two germline ends.

This clonotype was recorded at least ten times. The chain joins TRBV27 to TRBJ1-5; possible D gene TRBD1, 6 bases. The CDR3 spans 14 residues. Germline CDR1 MNHEY, CDR2 SMNVEV (reference sequence). Trimming shortened V by 6 bases and J by 11 bases, and 20 bases separated the two germline ends. The CDR3 DNA follows: TGTGCCAGCAGCGCCTCAGGGCGGAGGGGGTCCCAGCATTTT. It is translated as CASSASGRRGSQHF.

V usage is TRBV12-3 or TRBV12-4 and J usage is TRBJ2-5; D is possibly TRBD2 (7 bases). The CDR3 runs to 15 residues. The V end was cut by 5 bases, the J end by 5 bases, with 18 bases between. This CDR3 is CASSPRAGAYETQYF. CDR3 in DNA: TGTGCCAGCAGTCCTCGGGCGGGGGCATATGAGACCCAGTACTTC.

This clonotype came up many times. The gene calls are TRBV7-2 and TRBJ2-7, with a tentative D call TRBD2 (6 bases). In germline, CDR1 is SGHTA, CDR2 FQGNSA. V was clipped by 3 bases and J by 2 bases, with 8 bases between them. The CDR3 runs to 13 residues. The CDR3 nucleotides read TGTGCCAGCAGCTTGTGGACTACCTACGAGCAGTACTTC. Amino acid sequence: CASSLWTTYEQYF.